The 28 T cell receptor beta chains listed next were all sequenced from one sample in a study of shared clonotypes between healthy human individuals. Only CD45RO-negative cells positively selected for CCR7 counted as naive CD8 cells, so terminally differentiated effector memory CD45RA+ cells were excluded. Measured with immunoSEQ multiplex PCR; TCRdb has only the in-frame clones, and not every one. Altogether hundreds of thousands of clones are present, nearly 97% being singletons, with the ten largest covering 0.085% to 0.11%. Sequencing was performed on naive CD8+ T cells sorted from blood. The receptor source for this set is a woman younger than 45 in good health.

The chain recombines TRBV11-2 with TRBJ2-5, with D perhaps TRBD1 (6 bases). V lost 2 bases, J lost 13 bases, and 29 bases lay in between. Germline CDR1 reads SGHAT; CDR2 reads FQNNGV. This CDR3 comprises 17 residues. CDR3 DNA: TGTGCCAGCAGCTTAAACCAGGACAGTAGCGAGACGGGACGGTTGTACTTC. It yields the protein CASSLNQDSSETGRLYF.

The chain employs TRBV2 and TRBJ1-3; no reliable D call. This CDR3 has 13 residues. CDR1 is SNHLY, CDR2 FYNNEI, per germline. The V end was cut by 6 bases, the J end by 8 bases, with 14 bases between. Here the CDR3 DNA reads TGTGCCAGCAGCCGTGACACCGGGGACACCATATATTTT. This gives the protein CASSRDTGDTIYF. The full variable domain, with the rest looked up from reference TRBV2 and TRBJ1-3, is EPEVTQTPSHQVTQMGQEVILRCVPISNHLYFYWYRQILGQKVEFLVSFYNNEISEKSEIFDDQFSVERPDGSNFTLKIRSTKLEDSAMYFCASSRDTGDTIYFGEGSWLTVV.

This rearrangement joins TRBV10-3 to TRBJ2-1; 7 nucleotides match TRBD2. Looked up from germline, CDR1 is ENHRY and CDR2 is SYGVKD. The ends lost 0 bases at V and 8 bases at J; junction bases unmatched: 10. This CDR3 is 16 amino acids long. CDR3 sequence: CAISESGGRALYEQFF. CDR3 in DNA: TGTGCCATCAGTGAGTCTGGGGGGAGGGCCCTCTATGAGCAGTTCTTC.

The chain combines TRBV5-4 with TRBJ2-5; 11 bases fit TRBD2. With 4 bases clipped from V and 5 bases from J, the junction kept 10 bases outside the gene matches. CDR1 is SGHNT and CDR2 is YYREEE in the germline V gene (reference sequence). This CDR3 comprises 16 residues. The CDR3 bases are TGTGCCAGCAGCCCGTTACTAGCGGGAGAAGACGAGACCCAGTACTTC. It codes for CASSPLLAGEDETQYF.

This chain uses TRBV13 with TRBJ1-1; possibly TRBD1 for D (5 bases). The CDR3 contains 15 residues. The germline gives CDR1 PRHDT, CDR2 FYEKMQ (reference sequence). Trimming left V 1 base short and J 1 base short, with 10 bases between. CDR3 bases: TGTGCCAGCAGCTTAGCGGGAGGGGCGAACACTGAAGCTTTCTTT. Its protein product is CASSLAGGANTEAFF.

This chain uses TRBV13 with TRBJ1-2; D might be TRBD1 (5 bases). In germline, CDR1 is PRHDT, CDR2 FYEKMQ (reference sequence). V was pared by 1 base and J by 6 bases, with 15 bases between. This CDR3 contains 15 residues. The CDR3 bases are TGTGCCAGCAGCTTAGTAGGGCAGGGTCTGAATGGCTACACCTTC. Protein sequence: CASSLVGQGLNGYTF.

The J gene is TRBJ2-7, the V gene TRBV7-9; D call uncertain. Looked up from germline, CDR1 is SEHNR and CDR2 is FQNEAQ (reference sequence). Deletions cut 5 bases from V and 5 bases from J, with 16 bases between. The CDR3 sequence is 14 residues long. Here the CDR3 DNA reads TGTGCCAGCAGCACGGTTCGCCATGGGAACGAGCAGTACTTC. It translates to CASSTVRHGNEQYF.

DNA of the CDR3: TGTGCCAGCAGGACCTCCGGGTATTACGAGCAGTACTTC. This codes for CASRTSGYYEQYF. The rearrangement joins TRBV2 to TRBJ2-7; D is unclear. V lost 6 bases, J lost 4 bases, and 13 bases lay in between. Per germline, CDR1 SNHLY and CDR2 FYNNEI. This CDR3 contains 13 residues.

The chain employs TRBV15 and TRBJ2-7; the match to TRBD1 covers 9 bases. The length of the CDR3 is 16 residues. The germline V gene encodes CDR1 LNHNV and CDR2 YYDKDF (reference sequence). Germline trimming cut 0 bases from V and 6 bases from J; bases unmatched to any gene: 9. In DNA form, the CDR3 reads TGTGCCACCAGCAGAGATGGCGAGGGACAGGGTTTCGAGCAGTACTTC. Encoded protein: CATSRDGEGQGFEQYF.

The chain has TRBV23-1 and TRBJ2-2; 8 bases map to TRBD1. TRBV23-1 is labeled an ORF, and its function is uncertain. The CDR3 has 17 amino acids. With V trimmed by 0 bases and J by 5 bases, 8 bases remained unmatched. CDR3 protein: CASSQSWTGWSTGELFF. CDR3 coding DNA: TGCGCCAGCAGTCAATCCTGGACAGGGTGGTCTACCGGGGAGCTGTTTTTT.

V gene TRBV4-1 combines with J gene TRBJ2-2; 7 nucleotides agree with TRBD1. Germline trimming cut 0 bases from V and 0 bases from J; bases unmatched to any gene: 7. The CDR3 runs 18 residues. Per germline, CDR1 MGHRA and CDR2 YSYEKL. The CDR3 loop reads CASSQEGTGVSNTGELFF. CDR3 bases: TGCGCCAGCAGCCAAGAGGGAACAGGGGTCTCGAACACCGGGGAGCTGTTTTTT.

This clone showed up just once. CDR3 coding DNA: TGTGCCAGCAGCTTGGAGGAGGGGGTGCATAACTACGAGCAGTACTTC. Protein: CASSLEEGVHNYEQYF. The rearrangement joins TRBV7-9 to TRBJ2-7; D possibly matches TRBD1 or TRBD2 (6 bases each). The germline CDR1 and CDR2 sequences are SEHNR and FQNEAQ (reference sequence). Trimming pared 3 bases from V and 3 bases from J, leaving 18 bases between. CDR3 length: 16 amino acids.

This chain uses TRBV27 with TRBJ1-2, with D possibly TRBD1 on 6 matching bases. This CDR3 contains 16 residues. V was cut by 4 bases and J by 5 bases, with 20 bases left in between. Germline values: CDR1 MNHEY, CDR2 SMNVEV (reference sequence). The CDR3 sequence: CASSSIHGDRFYGYTF. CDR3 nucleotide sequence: TGTGCCAGCAGTTCAATACACGGAGACAGGTTTTATGGCTACACCTTC.

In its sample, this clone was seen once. CDR3 sequence (DNA): TGTGCCAGCAGCGGCGGCGTGGGGACAGGTGAGAACACTGAAGCTTTCTTT. Translating it yields CASSGGVGTGENTEAFF. V usage is TRBV5-4 and J usage is TRBJ1-1; 8 bases align to TRBD1. CDR1 is SGHNT, CDR2 YYREEE, per germline (reference sequence). The CDR3 spans 17 residues. With V trimmed by 4 bases and J by 1 base, 12 bases remained unmatched.

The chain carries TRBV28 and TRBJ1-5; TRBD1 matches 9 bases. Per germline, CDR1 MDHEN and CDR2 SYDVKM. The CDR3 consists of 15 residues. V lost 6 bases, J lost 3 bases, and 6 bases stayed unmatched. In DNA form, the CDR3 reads TGTGCCAGCAGGACAGGGGGGGAGTTCAATCAGCCCCAGCATTTT. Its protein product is CASRTGGEFNQPQHF.

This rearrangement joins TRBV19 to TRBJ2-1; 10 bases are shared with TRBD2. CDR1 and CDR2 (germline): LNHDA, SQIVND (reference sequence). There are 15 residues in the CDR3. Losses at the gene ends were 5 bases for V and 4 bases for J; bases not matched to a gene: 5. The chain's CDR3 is CASSHLAGEYNEQFF. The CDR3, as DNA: TGTGCCAGTAGTCATCTAGCGGGAGAGTACAATGAGCAGTTCTTC.

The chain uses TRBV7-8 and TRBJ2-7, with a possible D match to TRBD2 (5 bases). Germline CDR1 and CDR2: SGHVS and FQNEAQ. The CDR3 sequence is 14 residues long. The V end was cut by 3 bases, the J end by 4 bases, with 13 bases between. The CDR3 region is CASSLLANTYEQYF. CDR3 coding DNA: TGTGCCAGCAGCTTGCTAGCTAATACGTACGAGCAGTACTTC.

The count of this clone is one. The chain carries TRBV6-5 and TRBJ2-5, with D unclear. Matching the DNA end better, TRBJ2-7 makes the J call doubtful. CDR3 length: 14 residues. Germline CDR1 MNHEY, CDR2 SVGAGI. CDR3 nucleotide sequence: TGTGCCAGCAGTTACCTGAGTAACTCCTACGAGCAGTACTTC. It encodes CASSYLSNSYEQYF.

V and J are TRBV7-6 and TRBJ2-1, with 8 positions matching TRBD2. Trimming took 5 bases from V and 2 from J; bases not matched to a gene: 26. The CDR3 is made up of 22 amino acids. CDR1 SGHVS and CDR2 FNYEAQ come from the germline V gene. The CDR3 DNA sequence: TGTGCCAGCAGCCTCCTAGTAGGGATAGCTACGGGGGGGGCTGGGGCCTACAATGAGCAGTTCTTC. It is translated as CASSLLVGIATGGAGAYNEQFF.

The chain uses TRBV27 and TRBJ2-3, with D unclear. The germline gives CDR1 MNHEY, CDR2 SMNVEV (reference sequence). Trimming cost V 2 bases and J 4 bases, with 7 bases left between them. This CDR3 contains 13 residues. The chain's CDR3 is CASSLVVADTQYF. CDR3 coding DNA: TGTGCCAGCAGTTTAGTGGTCGCAGATACGCAGTATTTT.

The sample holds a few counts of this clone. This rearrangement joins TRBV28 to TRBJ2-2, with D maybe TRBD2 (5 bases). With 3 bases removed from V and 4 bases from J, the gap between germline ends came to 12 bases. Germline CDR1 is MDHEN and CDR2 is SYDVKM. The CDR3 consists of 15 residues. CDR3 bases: TGTGCCAGCAGTTTTACCCTAGGAGGCACCGGGGAGCTGTTTTTT. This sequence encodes CASSFTLGGTGELFF.

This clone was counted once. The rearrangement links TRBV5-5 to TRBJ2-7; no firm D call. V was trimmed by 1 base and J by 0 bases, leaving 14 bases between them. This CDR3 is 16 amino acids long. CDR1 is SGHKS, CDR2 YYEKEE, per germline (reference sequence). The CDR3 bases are TGTGCCAGCAGCTTGTACCAGGTCCCCTTCTCCTACGAGCAGTACTTC. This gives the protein CASSLYQVPFSYEQYF.

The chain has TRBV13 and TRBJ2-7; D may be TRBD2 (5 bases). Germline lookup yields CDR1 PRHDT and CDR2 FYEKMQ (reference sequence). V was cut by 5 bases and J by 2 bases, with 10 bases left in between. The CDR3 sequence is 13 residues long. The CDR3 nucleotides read TGTGCCAGCAGCCCCCCGGGGACCTACGAGCAGTACTTC. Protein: CASSPPGTYEQYF. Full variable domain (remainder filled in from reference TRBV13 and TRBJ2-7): AAGVIQSPRHLIKEKRETATLKCYPIPRHDTVYWYQQGPGQDPQFLISFYEKMQSDKGSIPDRFSAQQFSDYHSELNMSSLELGDSALYFCASSPPGTYEQYFGPGTRLTVT.

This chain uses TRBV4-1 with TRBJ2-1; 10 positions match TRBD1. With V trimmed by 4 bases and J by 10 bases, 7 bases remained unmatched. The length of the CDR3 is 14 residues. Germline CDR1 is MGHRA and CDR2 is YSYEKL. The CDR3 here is CASSLGQGGSEQFF. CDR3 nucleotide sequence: TGCGCCAGCAGCCTTGGACAGGGGGGTAGCGAGCAGTTCTTC.

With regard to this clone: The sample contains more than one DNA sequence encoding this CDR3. DNA of the CDR3: TGTGCCAGCAGTTTCGGAGGTGAGCAGTTCTTC. It specifies CASSFGGEQFF. The chain is built from TRBV27 and TRBJ2-1; a weak D match, TRBD2 (5 bases). CDR1 is MNHEY and CDR2 is SMNVEV in the germline V gene (reference sequence). The CDR3 extends over 11 amino acids. V lost 3 bases and J lost 9, with 6 bases in between.

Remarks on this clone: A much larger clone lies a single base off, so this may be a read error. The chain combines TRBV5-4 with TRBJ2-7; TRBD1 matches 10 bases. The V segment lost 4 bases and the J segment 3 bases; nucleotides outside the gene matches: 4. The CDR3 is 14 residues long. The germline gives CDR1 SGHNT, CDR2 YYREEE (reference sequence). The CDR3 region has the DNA TGTGCCAGCAGCGCCGGGACAGGGGACTACGAGCAGTACTTC. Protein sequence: CASSAGTGDYEQYF.

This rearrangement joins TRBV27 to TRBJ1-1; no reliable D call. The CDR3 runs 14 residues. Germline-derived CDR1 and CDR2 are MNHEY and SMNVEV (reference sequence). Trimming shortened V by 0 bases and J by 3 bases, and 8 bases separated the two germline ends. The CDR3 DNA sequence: TGTGCCAGCAGTTTATCGAACGGGGACACTGAAGCTTTCTTT. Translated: CASSLSNGDTEAFF.

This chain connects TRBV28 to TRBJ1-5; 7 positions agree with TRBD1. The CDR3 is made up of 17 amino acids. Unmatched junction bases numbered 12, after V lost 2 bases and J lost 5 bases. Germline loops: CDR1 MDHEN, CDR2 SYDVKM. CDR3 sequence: CASSLGAGTAWHQPQHF. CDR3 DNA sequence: TGTGCCAGCAGTTTAGGGGCAGGGACAGCGTGGCATCAGCCCCAGCATTTT. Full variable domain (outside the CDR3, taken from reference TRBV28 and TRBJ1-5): DVKVTQSSRYLVKRTGEKVFLECVQDMDHENMFWYRQDPGLGLRLIYFSYDVKMKEKGDIPEGYSVSREKKERFSLILESASTNQTSMYLCASSLGAGTAWHQPQHFGDGTRLSIL.